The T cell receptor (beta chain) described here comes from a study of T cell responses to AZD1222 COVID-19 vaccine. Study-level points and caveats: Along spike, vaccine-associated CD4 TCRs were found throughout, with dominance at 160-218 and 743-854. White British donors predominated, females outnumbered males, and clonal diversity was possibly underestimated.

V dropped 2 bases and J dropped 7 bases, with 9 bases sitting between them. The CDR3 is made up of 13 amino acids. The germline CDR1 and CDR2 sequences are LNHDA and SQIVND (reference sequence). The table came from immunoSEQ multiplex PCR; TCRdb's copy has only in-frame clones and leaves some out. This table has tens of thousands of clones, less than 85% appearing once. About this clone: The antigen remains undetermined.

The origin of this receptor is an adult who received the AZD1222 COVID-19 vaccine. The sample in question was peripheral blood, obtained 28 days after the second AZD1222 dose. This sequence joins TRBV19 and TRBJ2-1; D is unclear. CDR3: CASSIYHTNEQFF. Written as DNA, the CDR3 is TGTGCCAGTAGTATATACCACACGAATGAGCAGTTCTTC.